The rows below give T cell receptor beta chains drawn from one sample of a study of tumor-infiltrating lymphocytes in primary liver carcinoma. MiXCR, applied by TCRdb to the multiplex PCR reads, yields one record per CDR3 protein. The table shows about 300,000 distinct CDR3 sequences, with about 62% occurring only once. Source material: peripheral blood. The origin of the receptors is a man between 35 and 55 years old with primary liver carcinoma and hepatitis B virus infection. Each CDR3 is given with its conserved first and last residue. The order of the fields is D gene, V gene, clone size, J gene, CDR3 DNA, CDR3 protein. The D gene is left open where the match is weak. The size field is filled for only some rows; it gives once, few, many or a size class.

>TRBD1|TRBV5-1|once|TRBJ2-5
TGCGCCAGCAGCGGGACGACAGGGGGTGAGAGCCAGTACTTC
CASSGTTGGESQYF
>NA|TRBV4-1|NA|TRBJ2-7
TGCGCAAGCAGCCGAGAAGCTCGACAGGGACTATCCTACGAGCAGTACTTC
CASSREARQGLSYEQYF
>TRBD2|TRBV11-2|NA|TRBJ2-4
TGTACCAGCAGCTACCCTTTAAGCGGGGGAAGGGCCAAAAACATTCAGTGCTTC
CTSSYPLSGGRAKNIQCF
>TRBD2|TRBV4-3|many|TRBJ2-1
TGCGCCAGCAGCCAAGATATCGTTCGGAAAGGGGCTAGCGGGAGCTTC
CASSQDIVRKGASGSF
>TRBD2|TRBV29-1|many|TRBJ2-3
TGCAGCGTTCTTCCGCTAGCGGGACCAGATACGCAGTATTTT
CSVLPLAGPDTQYF
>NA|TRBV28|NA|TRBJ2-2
TGTGCCAGCAGTTTACGCGGGGAGCTGTTTTTT
CASSLRGELFF
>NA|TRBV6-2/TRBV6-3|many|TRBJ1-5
TGTGCCAGCAGCGGCGGAAGGGGGGGGTTTGGGCCCCAGCATTTT
CASSGGRGGFGPQHF
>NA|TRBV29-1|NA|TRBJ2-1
TGCAGCGCTCGGCTAAGGGGGGGCAATGAGCAGTTCTTC
CSARLRGGNEQFF
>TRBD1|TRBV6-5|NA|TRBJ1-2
TGTGCCAGCAACCTCCGGGACAGGGCTGGCTATACCTTC
CASNLRDRAGYTF
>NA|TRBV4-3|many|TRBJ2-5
TGCGCCAGCAGCCAAGCCTACGGGGGCCAAGAGACCCAGTACTTC
CASSQAYGGQETQYF
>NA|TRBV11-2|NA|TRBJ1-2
TGTGCCGGCAGCTTAGATCCGGCCGGGTTTTCCTACGGCTACACCTTC
CAGSLDPAGFSYGYTF
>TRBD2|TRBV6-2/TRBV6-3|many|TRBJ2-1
TGTGCCAGCAGGCCACTAGCGGGAGGTTACAATGAGCAGTTCTTC
CASRPLAGGYNEQFF
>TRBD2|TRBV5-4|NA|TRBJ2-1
TGTGCCAGCAACTTGGATGTTGGCGGGAGGGAGCAGTTCTTC
CASNLDVGGREQFF
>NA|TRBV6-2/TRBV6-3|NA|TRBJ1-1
TGTGTCAGCAGCCCCATACGGGGAAAAGGAAAAAACACTGAAGCTTTCTTT
CVSSPIRGKGKNTEAFF
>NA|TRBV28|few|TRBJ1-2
TGTGCCAGCAGTCCGTCCAGGTGGCAAGGCTACACCTTC
CASSPSRWQGYTF
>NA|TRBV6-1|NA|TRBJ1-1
TGTGCCAGCGGGTATAGCAGGGTCCCTGAAGCTTTCTTT
CASGYSRVPEAFF
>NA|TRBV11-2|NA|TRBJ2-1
TGCGCCAGCAGCTTAGAGGGGAATAACTACAATGAGCAGTTCTTC
CASSLEGNNYNEQFF
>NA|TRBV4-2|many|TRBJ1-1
TGTGCCAGCAGAAAAGCGAGGGGGGAGTCAAACACTGAAGCTTTCTTT
CASRKARGESNTEAFF
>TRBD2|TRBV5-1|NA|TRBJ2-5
TGCGCCAGCAGCCAAAACGTTCTAGCGGGAGAAGAGACCCAGTGCTTC
CASSQNVLAGEETQCF
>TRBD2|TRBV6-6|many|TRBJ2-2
TGTGCCAGCAAAGCGGGAGGGGACACCGGGGAGCTGTTTTTT
CASKAGGDTGELFF
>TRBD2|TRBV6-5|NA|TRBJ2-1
TGTGCCAGCAGGAGGACTAGCGGGTCCCGGGACGGTAACAAAGAGCAGTTCTTC
CASRRTSGSRDGNKEQFF
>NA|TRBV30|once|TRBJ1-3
TGTGCCGCCCCGACAGATACTGGAAACACCATATATTTT
CAAPTDTGNTIYF
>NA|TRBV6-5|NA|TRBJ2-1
TGTGCCAGCCGGGACACGGGGCAAGGTGTGCAGTTCTTC
CASRDTGQGVQFF
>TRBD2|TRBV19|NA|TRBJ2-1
TGTGCCAGTAGTATTTTAGCGGGACCGTACAATGGGCAGTTCTTC
CASSILAGPYNGQFF
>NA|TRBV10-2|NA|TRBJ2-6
TGCGCCAGCAGTAGGGGGGGCGTATCTTGGGGCTCTGGGGCCAACGTTCTGACTTTC
CASSRGGVSWGSGANVLTF